One sample yielded the 16 T cell receptor beta chains listed below, sequenced in a study of T cell responses to AZD1222 COVID-19 vaccine. Repertoires were generated with immunoSEQ multiplex PCR, while TCRdb's copy carries only in-frame clones and drops some. Of about 75,000 clones in the sample, approximately 90% were seen once. The source material was peripheral blood, sampled 28 days after the second dose of the MenACWY control vaccine. These receptors were collected from an adult who received the MenACWY meningococcal vaccine as a control.

The chain carries TRBV15 and TRBJ2-2; D unresolved. The CDR3 has 13 residues. The germline V and J ends were trimmed by 4 bases and 3 bases, with 6 bases remaining between them. In germline, CDR1 is LNHNV, CDR2 YYDKDF (reference sequence). As DNA, the CDR3 is TGTGCCACCAGCAACCTCTACACCGGGGAGCTGTTTTTT. Its protein is CATSNLYTGELFF. Combining the CDR3 with reference TRBV15 and TRBJ2-2 gives the whole variable domain DAMVIQNPRYQVTQFGKPVTLSCSQTLNHNVMYWYQQKSSQAPKLLFHYYDKDFNNEADTPDNFQSRRPNTSFCFLDIRSPGLGDTAMYLCATSNLYTGELFFGEGSRLTVL.

The J gene is TRBJ1-2, the V gene TRBV6-2 or TRBV6-3; D may be TRBD1 (5 bases). The V and J ends lost 2 bases and 10 bases respectively, with 14 bases between them. Germline-derived CDR1 and CDR2 are MNHEY and SVGEGT. The CDR3 totals 13 residues. The CDR3 loop reads CASSYRTDRFYTF. The CDR3 coding sequence is TGTGCCAGCAGTTACAGAACAGACAGATTCTACACCTTC.

This clone was seen only once. The chain combines TRBV5-1 with TRBJ2-1; 12 positions agree with TRBD2. The CDR3 loop spans 16 amino acids. Germline CDR1 reads SGHRS; CDR2 reads YFSETQ. Trimming cost V 0 bases and J 4 bases; bases outside gene matches: 2. CDR3: CASSLAGTSGYNEQFF. The CDR3 DNA reads TGCGCCAGCAGCTTGGCCGGGACTAGCGGGTACAATGAGCAGTTCTTC.

The chain is built from TRBV6-1 and TRBJ1-6; D not certain. V lost 2 bases to trimming and J lost 4 bases, with 6 bases between them. Germline V CDR1 and CDR2: MNHNS, SASEGT. The CDR3 has 14 amino acids. The CDR3 DNA reads as TGTGCCAGCAGTGAAAGCGGATATAATTCACCCCTCCACTTT. It specifies CASSESGYNSPLHF.

This rearrangement joins TRBV5-6 to TRBJ1-1; TRBD1 matches at 7 bases. J lost 0 bases, V lost 5 bases, and 4 bases had no gene match. The CDR3 loop spans 14 amino acids. Germline V gene data show CDR1 as SGHDT and CDR2 as YYEEEE. CDR3 DNA: TGTGCCAGCAGTGGTACAGGGGTGAACACTGAAGCTTTCTTT. Protein: CASSGTGVNTEAFF.

The chain couples TRBV7-2 to TRBJ2-3; D possibly uses TRBD1 or TRBD2 (5 bases each). Germline V gene data show CDR1 as SGHTA and CDR2 as FQGNSA. This CDR3 is built from 15 residues. Trimming removed 7 bases from V and 6 bases from J, with 20 bases in between. The CDR3 region is CASTRRFRVGDTQYF. CDR3 nucleotide sequence: TGTGCCAGCACCCGGAGGTTCAGGGTTGGCGATACGCAGTATTTT.

The rearrangement uses TRBV24-1 and TRBJ1-3; TRBD1 matches at 11 bases. The CDR3 has 20 residues. Germline V gene sequence: CDR1 KGHDR, CDR2 SFDVKD. V shed 3 bases, J shed 3 bases, and the junction held 15 bases outside the gene matches. In DNA form, the CDR3 reads TGTGCCACCAGTGATCCGAGGACAGGGGGCTACCTTCGGTTTGGAAACACCATATATTTT. Translated, it gives CATSDPRTGGYLRFGNTIYF.

The chain couples TRBV9 to TRBJ2-1; no definite D call. V shed 3 bases and J shed 0 bases, with 13 bases lying between them. Germline values: CDR1 SGDLS, CDR2 YYNGEE. This CDR3 contains 16 residues. The CDR3 is CASSGAVSYSYNEQFF. CDR3 nucleotide sequence: TGTGCCAGCAGCGGCGCCGTATCCTACTCCTACAATGAGCAGTTCTTC.

The V call is TRBV5-5, the J call TRBJ2-7; D call uncertain. This CDR3 contains 13 residues. Trimming removed 4 bases at V and 6 bases at J, with 14 bases between. Per the germline V gene, CDR1 is SGHKS and CDR2 is YYEKEE (reference sequence). The CDR3 nucleotides read TGTGCCAGCAGCAAGGAAGGGATAGGCGAGCAGTACTTC. It encodes CASSKEGIGEQYF.

V gene TRBV3-1 (or the pseudogene TRBV3-2) combines with J gene TRBJ1-2; D may be TRBD1 (6 bases). V shed 5 bases and J shed 4 bases, with 17 bases lying between them. This CDR3 is 15 amino acids long. CDR1 is LGHDT and CDR2 is YNNKEL in the germline V gene (reference sequence). The CDR3 DNA is TGTGCCAGCAGCGCTGACGGGGGGCGAGGCTATGGCTACACCTTC. Amino acids: CASSADGGRGYGYTF.

The chain employs TRBV7-2 and TRBJ1-6; no firm D call. Germline V gives CDR1 SGHTA, CDR2 FQGNSA. V shed 3 bases and J shed 7 bases, with 10 bases lying between them. CDR3 length equals 14 residues. The CDR3 loop reads CASSFFKQNSPLHF. CDR3 sequence (DNA): TGTGCCAGCAGCTTTTTTAAACAGAATTCACCCCTCCACTTT.

The V and J genes are TRBV7-2 and TRBJ2-2, with 7 bases fitting TRBD1. Germline V gene data show CDR1 as SGHTA and CDR2 as FQGNSA. J lost 2 bases, V lost 5 bases, and 8 bases had no gene match. The CDR3 length is 16 residues. The CDR3 nucleotides read TGTGCCAGCAGCCCCCGGGACAGACTTAACACCGGGGAGCTGTTTTTT. Translation gives CASSPRDRLNTGELFF.

The chain has TRBV5-1 and TRBJ1-6, with D perhaps TRBD1 (5 bases). CDR3 size: 15 residues. The V and J ends lost 0 bases and 6 bases respectively, with 10 bases between them. Germline V gene data show CDR1 as SGHRS and CDR2 as YFSETQ. The CDR3 DNA reads TGCGCCAGCAGCTTGGTAGCGGGACTTAATTCACCCCTCCACTTT. This translates into CASSLVAGLNSPLHF.

The rearrangement joins TRBV6-2 or TRBV6-3 to TRBJ1-4, with D unresolved. V was clipped by 0 bases and J by 7 bases, with 12 bases between them. Germline V lookup: CDR1 MNHEY, CDR2 SVGEGT. The CDR3 contains 15 residues. CDR3 protein: CASSYSPWEGEKLFF. The CDR3 bases are TGTGCCAGCAGTTACTCACCCTGGGAGGGTGAAAAACTGTTTTTT.

This chain connects TRBV18 to TRBJ1-3, with no clear D. The CDR3 is made up of 16 amino acids. V was trimmed by 6 bases and J by 0 bases, leaving 15 bases between them. The V gene's germline CDR1 is KGHSH and CDR2 LQKENI. This CDR3 reads CASSEAGLSSGNTIYF. CDR3 nucleotide sequence: TGTGCCAGCTCCGAGGCAGGTCTGAGCTCTGGAAACACCATATATTTT.

The chain links TRBV4-3 to TRBJ1-1, with TRBD1 as a possible D gene (5 bases). Trimming left V 4 bases short and J 6 bases short, with 18 bases between. Germline V gene lookup returns CDR1 LGHNA and CDR2 YSLEER. This CDR3 is built from 15 residues. CDR3: CASSPVGAGAPEAFF. In DNA, the CDR3 is TGCGCCAGCAGCCCCGTTGGAGCCGGGGCACCTGAAGCTTTCTTT.